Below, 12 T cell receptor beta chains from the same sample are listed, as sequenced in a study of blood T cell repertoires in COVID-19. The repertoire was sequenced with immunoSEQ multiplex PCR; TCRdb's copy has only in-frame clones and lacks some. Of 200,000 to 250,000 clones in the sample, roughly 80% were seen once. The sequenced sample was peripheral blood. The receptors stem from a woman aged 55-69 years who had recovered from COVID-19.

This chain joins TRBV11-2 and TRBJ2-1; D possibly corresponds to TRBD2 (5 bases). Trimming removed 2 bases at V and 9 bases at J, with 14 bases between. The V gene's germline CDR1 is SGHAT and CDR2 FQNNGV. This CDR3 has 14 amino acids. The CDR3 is CASSLSYLAGEQFF. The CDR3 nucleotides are TGTGCCAGCAGCTTATCATACCTAGCCGGTGAGCAGTTCTTC. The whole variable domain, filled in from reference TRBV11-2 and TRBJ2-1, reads EAGVAQSPRYKIIEKRQSVAFWCNPISGHATLYWYQQILGQGPKLLIQFQNNGVVDDSQLPKDRFSAERLKGVDSTLKIQPAKLEDSAVYLCASSLSYLAGEQFFGPGTRLTVL.

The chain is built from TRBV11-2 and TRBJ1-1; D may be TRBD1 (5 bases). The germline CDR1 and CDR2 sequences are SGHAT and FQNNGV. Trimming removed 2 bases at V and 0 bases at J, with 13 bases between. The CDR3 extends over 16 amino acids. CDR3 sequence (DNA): TGTGCCAGCAGCTTATCATACCGACAGATGAACACTGAAGCTTTCTTT. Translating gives CASSLSYRQMNTEAFF.

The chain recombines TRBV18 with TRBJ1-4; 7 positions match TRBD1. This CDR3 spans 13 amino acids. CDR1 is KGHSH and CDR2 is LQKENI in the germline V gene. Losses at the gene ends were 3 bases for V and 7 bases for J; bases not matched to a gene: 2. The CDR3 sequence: CASSPGQTEKLFF. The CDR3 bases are TGTGCCAGCTCACCGGGACAGACTGAAAAACTGTTTTTT.

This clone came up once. CDR3 sequence (DNA): TGTGCCAGCAGTCCAAACAATCAGCCCCAGCATTTT. Amino acid sequence: CASSPNNQPQHF. The J gene is TRBJ1-5, the V gene TRBV6-6, with D unclear. V lost 5 bases, J lost 3 bases, and 5 bases lay in between. Germline V gene data show CDR1 as MNHNY and CDR2 as SVGAGI (reference sequence). The length of the CDR3 is 12 residues.

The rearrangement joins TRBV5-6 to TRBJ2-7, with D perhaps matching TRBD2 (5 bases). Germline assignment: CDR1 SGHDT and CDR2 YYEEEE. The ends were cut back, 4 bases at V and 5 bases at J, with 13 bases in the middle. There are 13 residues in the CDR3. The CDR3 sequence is CASSQRGLNEQYF. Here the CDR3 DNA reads TGTGCCAGCAGCCAGCGAGGGCTAAACGAGCAGTACTTC.

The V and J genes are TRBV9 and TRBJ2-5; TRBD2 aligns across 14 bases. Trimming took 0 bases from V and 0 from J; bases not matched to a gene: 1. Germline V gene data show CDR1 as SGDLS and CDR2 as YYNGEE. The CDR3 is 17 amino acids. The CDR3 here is CASSVGGLAGDQETQYF. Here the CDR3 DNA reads TGTGCCAGCAGCGTAGGGGGACTAGCGGGGGACCAAGAGACCCAGTACTTC.

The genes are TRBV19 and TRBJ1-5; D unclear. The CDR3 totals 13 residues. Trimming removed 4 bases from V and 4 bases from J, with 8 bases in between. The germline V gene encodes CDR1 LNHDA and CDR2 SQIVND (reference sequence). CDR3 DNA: TGTGCCAGTAGTAAGCCCGCAAATCAGCCCCAGCATTTT. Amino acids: CASSKPANQPQHF.

The CDR3 nucleotides are TGTGCCAGCAGCTTAGGCCTACAGACTACTTACTCTGGAAACACCATATATTTT. Amino acid sequence: CASSLGLQTTYSGNTIYF. The rearrangement uses TRBV13 and TRBJ1-3; D gene ambiguous. Germline V lookup: CDR1 PRHDT, CDR2 FYEKMQ (reference sequence). The CDR3 spans 18 residues. V lost 0 bases and J 0 bases, leaving 15 bases between the germline ends.

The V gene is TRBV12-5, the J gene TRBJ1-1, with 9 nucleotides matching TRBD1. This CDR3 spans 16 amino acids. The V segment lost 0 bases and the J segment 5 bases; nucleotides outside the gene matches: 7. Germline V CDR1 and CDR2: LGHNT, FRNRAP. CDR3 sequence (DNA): TGTGCTAGTGGTTTGGTTTTCGGGACAGGGTATACTGAAGCTTTCTTT. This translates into CASGLVFGTGYTEAFF.

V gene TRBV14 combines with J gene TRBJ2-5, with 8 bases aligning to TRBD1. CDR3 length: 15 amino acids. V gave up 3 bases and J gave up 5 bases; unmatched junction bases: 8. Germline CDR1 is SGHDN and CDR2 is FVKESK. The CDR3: CASSQPRTGRETQYF. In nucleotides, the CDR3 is TGTGCCAGCAGCCAGCCGCGGACAGGGAGGGAGACCCAGTACTTC.

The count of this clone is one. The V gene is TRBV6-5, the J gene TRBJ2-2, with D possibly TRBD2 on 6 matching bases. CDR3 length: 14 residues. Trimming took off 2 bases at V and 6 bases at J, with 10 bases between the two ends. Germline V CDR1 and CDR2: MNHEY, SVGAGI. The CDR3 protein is CASSYQPSAGELFF. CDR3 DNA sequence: TGTGCCAGCAGTTACCAGCCTAGCGCCGGGGAGCTGTTTTTT.

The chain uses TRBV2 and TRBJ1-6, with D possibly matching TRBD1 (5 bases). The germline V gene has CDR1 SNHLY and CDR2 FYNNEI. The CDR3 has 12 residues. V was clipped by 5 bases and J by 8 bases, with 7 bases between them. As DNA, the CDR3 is TGTGCCAGCAGTTGGGGGGATTCACCCCTCCACTTT. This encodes CASSWGDSPLHF. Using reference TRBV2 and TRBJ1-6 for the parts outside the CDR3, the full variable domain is EPEVTQTPSHQVTQMGQEVILRCVPISNHLYFYWYRQILGQKVEFLVSFYNNEISEKSEIFDDQFSVERPDGSNFTLKIRSTKLEDSAMYFCASSWGDSPLHFGNGTRLTVT.